These 21 T cell receptor beta chains were sequenced from one sample in a study of identical twins (dated by TCRdb to 2016 to 2017). The method was 5' RACE. These reads were obtained on an Illumina HiSeq 2000. Through fastp at Q25 and MiXCR, TCRdb rebuilt clones from the public reads, retaining in-frame beta chains. Entries that share a CDR3 protein sequence are merged under the most common genes and DNA. For this sample the table gives 650,000 to 750,000 distinct CDR3 sequences, of which 21% were detected only once. The leading ten clones occupy 4.3% of the sample. These data were also reused for a study on T cells expressing NK-cell markers.

Sequencing used PBMCs. The receptors were sampled from a woman younger than 30 in good health.

This clonotype was detected only a few times. Written as DNA, the CDR3 is TGTGCCAGCAGTTACGTTGGCTCTGAAGCTTTCTTT. Protein product: CASSYVGSEAFF. The chain links TRBV6-5 to TRBJ1-1; D uncertain. Between the trimmed V and J ends, which lost 2 bases and 6 bases, there was a span of 7 bases. Germline values: CDR1 MNHEY, CDR2 SVGAGI. CDR3 length: 12 residues.

The chain joins TRBV5-1 to TRBJ1-5, with 9 bases aligning to TRBD1. The length of the CDR3 is 15 residues. In germline, CDR1 is SGHRS, CDR2 YFSETQ. Losses at the gene ends were 4 bases for V and 7 bases for J; bases not matched to a gene: 9. The CDR3 reads CASSAQGAEGQPQHF. In DNA, the CDR3 is TGCGCCAGCAGCGCACAGGGGGCTGAAGGACAGCCCCAGCATTTT.

This clonotype was detected a few times. The chain recombines TRBV29-1 with TRBJ1-1; D is unresolved. V lost 7 bases and J lost 1, with 10 bases in between. CDR3 length: 12 amino acids. Germline V lookup: CDR1 SQVTM, CDR2 ANQGSEA. The CDR3 nucleotides read TGCAGCGCCCCGTTTGAGAACACTGAAGCTTTCTTT. Translation: CSAPFENTEAFF.

CDR3 DNA: TGTGCCAGCAGTTGGACAGGGGGCGCGGAGACCCAGTACTTC. The encoded protein is CASSWTGGAETQYF. The V gene is TRBV12-3 or TRBV12-4, the J gene TRBJ2-5; 11 bases map to TRBD1. Trimming removed 4 bases from V and 5 bases from J; junction bases left unmatched: 3. CDR3 size: 14 residues.

The chain recombines TRBV11-1 with TRBJ2-1; TRBD1 agrees at 8 bases. Germline V gene sequence: CDR1 SGHAT, CDR2 FQDESV (reference sequence). The junction had 9 bases not matched to a gene; V was cut back by 7 bases and J by 4 bases. The CDR3 is 15 amino acids. CDR3 amino acids: CASTTDREIYNEQFF. In DNA form, the CDR3 reads TGTGCCAGCACCACGGACAGGGAGATATACAATGAGCAGTTCTTC.

The gene calls are TRBV6-6 and TRBJ1-2, with D possibly TRBD1 on 6 matching bases. The CDR3 spans 11 residues. Germline V gene data show CDR1 as MNHNY and CDR2 as SVGAGI (reference sequence). V dropped 4 bases and J dropped 10 bases, with 10 bases sitting between them. CDR3 sequence: CASSFQGPYTF. The CDR3 DNA reads TGTGCCAGCAGTTTTCAGGGGCCCTACACCTTC.

There are a few counts of this clonotype. The chain is built from TRBV20-1 and TRBJ2-1, with 10 bases fitting TRBD2. With 4 bases clipped from V and 7 bases from J, the junction kept 10 bases outside the gene matches. CDR3 length: 15 amino acids. Germline values: CDR1 DFQATT, CDR2 SNEGSKA (reference sequence). The chain's CDR3 is CSATQWGLAINEQFF. The CDR3 DNA reads TGCAGTGCTACCCAGTGGGGACTAGCGATTAATGAGCAGTTCTTC.

V is TRBV7-2 and J is TRBJ2-7, with a possible D match to TRBD2 (7 bases). The germline V gene encodes CDR1 SGHTA and CDR2 FQGNSA. The CDR3 has 15 amino acids. Trimming took off 1 base at V and 2 bases at J, with 12 bases between the two ends. The CDR3 loop reads CASSLVGGLTYEQYF. The CDR3 nucleotides are TGTGCCAGCAGCTTAGTGGGGGGGCTAACCTACGAGCAGTACTTC.

This clonotype showed up just a few times. J is TRBJ2-1 and V is TRBV20-1; D is undetermined. Germline V gene sequence: CDR1 DFQATT, CDR2 SNEGSKA (reference sequence). Trimming left V 6 bases short and J 6 bases short, with 21 bases between. The CDR3 sequence is 15 residues long. CDR3 sequence reads: CSASDARTSRNEQFF. The CDR3, as DNA: TGCAGTGCCTCTGACGCCAGGACGTCGCGCAATGAGCAGTTCTTC.

This clonotype was observed at least ten times. The chain carries TRBV27 and TRBJ2-2; no reliable D call. The CDR3 spans 11 residues. V lost 8 bases, J lost 8 bases, and 9 bases lay in between. Germline assignment: CDR1 MNHEY and CDR2 SMNVEV (reference sequence). CDR3 residues: CASSYSGELFF. The CDR3, as DNA: TGTGCCAGCTCGTATAGTGGGGAGCTGTTTTTT.

In this sample, this clonotype turned up a few times. V usage is TRBV9 and J usage is TRBJ2-7; D uncertain. V was cut by 0 bases and J by 2 bases, with 12 bases left in between. The CDR3 totals 15 residues. Germline CDR1 and CDR2: SGDLS and YYNGEE. CDR3 residues: CASSVGPVGTYEQYF. The CDR3 nucleotides read TGTGCCAGCAGCGTAGGGCCAGTTGGTACCTACGAGCAGTACTTC.

This clonotype turned up a few times. The chain has TRBV6-5 and TRBJ1-2; D is undetermined. The ends were cut back, 4 bases at V and 3 bases at J, with 18 bases in the middle. The CDR3 extends over 16 amino acids. Germline V gene lookup returns CDR1 MNHEY and CDR2 SVGAGI. CDR3 sequence reads: CASSSIPRIAHYGYTF. In DNA, the CDR3 is TGTGCCAGCAGTTCCATCCCCAGGATCGCACACTATGGCTACACCTTC.

The chain's CDR3 is CAIKQGYGGETQYF. CDR3 coding DNA: TGTGCCATCAAACAGGGATATGGAGGAGAGACCCAGTACTTC. The chain carries TRBV12-3 or TRBV12-4 and TRBJ2-5; the D gene is possibly TRBD1 (6 bases). The ends were cut back, 10 bases at V and 4 bases at J, with 19 bases in the middle. The CDR3 is 14 residues long.

The chain is built from TRBV5-1 and TRBJ2-5; perhaps D is TRBD1 or TRBD2 (5 bases each). The CDR3 covers 14 residues. Trimming took 4 bases from V and 1 from J, leaving 11 bases between them. Germline CDR1 reads SGHRS; CDR2 reads YFSETQ. The CDR3 is CASSLPGRQETQYF. CDR3 bases: TGCGCCAGCAGCCTCCCGGGGCGCCAAGAGACCCAGTACTTC.

This CDR3 is CSASPAAYNEKLFF. Here the CDR3 DNA reads TGCAGTGCTAGTCCCGCGGCTTACAATGAAAAACTGTTTTTT. The V and J genes are TRBV20-1 and TRBJ1-4; D remains unclear. The CDR3 totals 14 residues. Germline CDR1 DFQATT, CDR2 SNEGSKA (reference sequence). V lost 3 bases to trimming and J lost 5 bases, with 13 bases between them.

This chain joins TRBV12-3 or TRBV12-4 and TRBJ1-5; 7 bases map to TRBD1. There are 15 residues in the CDR3. The ends lost 6 bases at V and 3 bases at J; junction bases unmatched: 8. The CDR3, as DNA: TGTGCCAGCAGCACCTCCGGGACAGTCAATCAGCCCCAGCATTTT. Its protein product is CASSTSGTVNQPQHF.

This rearrangement joins TRBV29-1 to TRBJ2-5, with D unclear. Germline V gives CDR1 SQVTM, CDR2 ANQGSEA. The CDR3 sequence is 13 residues long. The V gene lost 4 bases and the J gene lost 5 bases, with 14 bases spanning the gap. CDR3 amino acids: CSVVTPLRETQYF. CDR3 bases: TGCAGCGTTGTGACCCCGCTAAGGGAGACCCAGTACTTC.

This clonotype has ten or more counts. V gene TRBV6-1 combines with J gene TRBJ2-3, with 8 bases identical to TRBD2. Germline V lookup: CDR1 MNHNS, CDR2 SASEGT. The CDR3 extends over 16 amino acids. With V trimmed by 5 bases and J by 5 bases, 12 bases remained unmatched. CDR3 coding DNA: TGTGCCAGCAGTACCCCTATGGCGGGGGGTGAAGATACGCAGTATTTT. It specifies CASSTPMAGGEDTQYF.

The V call is TRBV20-1, the J call TRBJ2-5; TRBD2 might be the D (5 bases). There are 15 residues in the CDR3. Germline assignment: CDR1 DFQATT and CDR2 SNEGSKA (reference sequence). Trimming took 1 base from V and 1 from J, leaving 13 bases between them. The CDR3 region is CSARVGGPAQETQYF. DNA of the CDR3: TGCAGTGCTAGAGTGGGCGGGCCTGCCCAAGAGACCCAGTACTTC.

This rearrangement joins TRBV20-1 to TRBJ1-5; TRBD1 is a possible D gene (5 bases). Trimming shortened V by 7 bases and J by 3 bases, and 10 bases separated the two germline ends. The length of the CDR3 is 12 residues. Germline CDR1 reads DFQATT; CDR2 reads SNEGSKA (reference sequence). The CDR3, as DNA: TGCAGTGTGGGCAGGGCCAATCAGCCCCAGCATTTT. Encoded protein: CSVGRANQPQHF.

This clonotype was counted between two and nine times. The chain is built from TRBV7-9 and TRBJ2-3; the D gene is possibly TRBD1 (5 bases). The CDR3 is made up of 14 amino acids. Germline lookup yields CDR1 SEHNR and CDR2 FQNEAQ (reference sequence). The germline V and J ends were trimmed by 1 base and 2 bases, with 7 bases remaining between them. The CDR3 DNA is TGTGCCAGCAGCTTAGGACAGTTCACAGATACGCAGTATTTT. The encoded protein is CASSLGQFTDTQYF.